Listed below are T cell receptor beta chains from one sample, sequenced in a study of shared clonotypes between healthy human individuals. Using immunoSEQ multiplex PCR, the repertoire was profiled, and TCRdb retains in-frame clones only, with some absent. This sample has some 1.5 million clones, with approximately 96% found just once. The specimen was naive CD4+ T cells sorted from blood. The receptors shown here come from a man aged 25 to 40 in good health. Each CDR3 is given with its conserved first and last residue. A D gene is named only where the DNA matches it firmly. The listing skips clone size in some rows; elsewhere it reads once, few, many or a size class.

size,V,J,D,DNA,CDR3
once,TRBV5-5,TRBJ1-1,-,TGTGCCAGCAGCTTGGGCCCTGTAGGGCCGGCAGGCGCTTTCTTT,CASSLGPVGPAGAFF
-,TRBV7-9,TRBJ2-5,-,TGTGCCAGCAGCTCTAACGGCCAAGAGACCCAGTACTTC,CASSSNGQETQYF
-,TRBV5-1,TRBJ2-3,-,TGCGCCAGCAGCTTGGCGAAGGGCACAGATACGCAGTATTTT,CASSLAKGTDTQYF
-,TRBV28,TRBJ1-1,TRBD1,TGTGCCAGCAGTGGCTTACCGGGACAGGGCTCTGAAGCTTTCTTT,CASSGLPGQGSEAFF
-,TRBV19,TRBJ2-3,-,TGTGCCAGTAGTATCCCCGCCTCAGATACGCAGTATTTT,CASSIPASDTQYF
-,TRBV5-4,TRBJ2-7,-,TGTGCCAGCAGCCCCCGGCGGGACCCCCCCTACGAGCAGTACTTC,CASSPRRDPPYEQYF
once,TRBV4-3,TRBJ2-6,-,TGCGCCAGCAGCCGCCCGAGGGGTTCTGGGGCCAACGTCCTGACTTTC,CASSRPRGSGANVLTF
-,TRBV28,TRBJ1-2,-,TGTGCCAGCAGTTTACGGGGAAGCTCTGGCTACACCTTC,CASSLRGSSGYTF
-,TRBV7-9,TRBJ2-5,-,TGTGCCCTTAGCAACCAAGAGACCCAGTACTTC,CALSNQETQYF
-,TRBV28,TRBJ2-1,-,TGTGCCAGCAGTTTGCCACCCCAACATCCCAAAGGGCAGTTCTTC,CASSLPPQHPKGQFF
-,TRBV6-5,TRBJ2-7,-,TGTGCCAGCAGCCCAAGACTCTCAATAGGGCAGTACTTC,CASSPRLSIGQYF
-,TRBV6-5,TRBJ2-7,TRBD1,TGTGCCAGCAGTTACGTCCCGACAGGGGGCTACGAGCAGTACTTC,CASSYVPTGGYEQYF
-,TRBV6-1,TRBJ1-5,-,TGTGCCAGCAGTGCGGGATCGACGGGCAATCAGCCCCAGCATTTT,CASSAGSTGNQPQHF
-,TRBV18,TRBJ2-6,-,TGTGCCAGCTCACTTCAGGTGAGCTCTGGGGCCAACGTCCTGACTTTC,CASSLQVSSGANVLTF
-,TRBV28,TRBJ1-2,TRBD1,TGTGCCAGCAGTAGTACCGACAGGGCGGGCTACACCTTC,CASSSTDRAGYTF
-,TRBV6-6,TRBJ2-1,-,TGTGCCGCCCACGGGGTCTCCAATGAGCAGTTCTTC,CAAHGVSNEQFF
once,TRBV14,TRBJ2-7,-,TGTGCCAGCAGCCCGAGACAGGTCGGCGAGCAGTACTTC,CASSPRQVGEQYF
-,TRBV14,TRBJ2-7,-,TGTGCCAGCAGCCTGGAGACAGGGAGGATGTACGAGCAGTACTTC,CASSLETGRMYEQYF
-,TRBV5-1,TRBJ2-5,TRBD2,TGCGCCAGCAGCTCTCCGGGAGGTATGGGAGAGACCCAGTACTTC,CASSSPGGMGETQYF
-,TRBV28,TRBJ1-1,-,TGTGCCATTACATCAGGGGCGGGCACTGAAGCTTTCTTT,CAITSGAGTEAFF
-,TRBV11-2,TRBJ1-5,TRBD1,TGTGCCAGCAGCACCGGGACAGTTCAGCCCCAGCATTTT,CASSTGTVQPQHF
-,TRBV7-2,TRBJ2-5,TRBD1,TGTGCCAGCAGCTTAGGGGACAGGGGGCATGAGACCCAGTACTTC,CASSLGDRGHETQYF
-,TRBV4-1,TRBJ1-3,TRBD1,TGCGCCAGCAGCCAAGACAGAGGACGGACAGGGGTCTCTGGAAACACCATATATTTT,CASSQDRGRTGVSGNTIYF
-,TRBV6-1,TRBJ2-7,-,TGTGCCAGCAGCCAAACCAGGGTTCGATCGGTCGAGCAGTACTTC,CASSQTRVRSVEQYF
-,TRBV9,TRBJ2-2,-,TGTGCCAGCAGCGTAGTTAGGGACACCGGGGAGCTGTTTTTT,CASSVVRDTGELFF
-,TRBV10-2,TRBJ2-5,TRBD1,TGCGCCAGCAGGCCGGGACAGGCCCCGGGGACCCAGTACTTC,CASRPGQAPGTQYF
-,TRBV5-1,TRBJ2-3,-,TGCGCCAGCAGCTTGGGGCAGAAAATCACAGATACGCAGTATTTT,CASSLGQKITDTQYF
-,TRBV5-1,TRBJ2-7,TRBD2,TGCGCCAGCAGCTTGGGCCGGGGGACTAGCGGGAGCTCCTACGAGCAGTACTTC,CASSLGRGTSGSSYEQYF